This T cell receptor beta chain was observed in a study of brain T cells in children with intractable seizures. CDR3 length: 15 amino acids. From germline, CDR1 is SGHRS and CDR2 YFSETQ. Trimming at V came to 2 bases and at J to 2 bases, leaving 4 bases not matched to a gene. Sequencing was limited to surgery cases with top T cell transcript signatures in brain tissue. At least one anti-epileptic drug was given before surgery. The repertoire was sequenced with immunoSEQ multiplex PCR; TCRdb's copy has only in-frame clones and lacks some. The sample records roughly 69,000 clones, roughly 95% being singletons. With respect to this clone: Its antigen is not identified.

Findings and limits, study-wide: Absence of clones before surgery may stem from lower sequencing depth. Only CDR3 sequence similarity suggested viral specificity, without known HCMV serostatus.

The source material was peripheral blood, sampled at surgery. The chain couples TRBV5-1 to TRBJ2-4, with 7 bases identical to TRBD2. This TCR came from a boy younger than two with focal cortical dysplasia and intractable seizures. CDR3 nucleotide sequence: TGCGCCAGCAGCTTCCGGGGGGACTCCAAAAACATTCAGTACTTC. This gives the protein CASSFRGDSKNIQYF. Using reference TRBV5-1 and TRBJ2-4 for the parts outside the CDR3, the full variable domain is KAGVTQTPRYLIKTRGQQVTLSCSPISGHRSVSWYQQTPGQGLQFLFEYFSETQRNKGNFPGRFSGRQFSNSRSEMNVSTLELGDSALYLCASSFRGDSKNIQYFGAGTRLSVL.